The clone carrying this TCR beta chain was detected many times. Its antigen remains unidentified. A read error may produce the germline difference seen at one junction end. The CDR3 is 16 amino acids. In germline, CDR1 is SGHRS, CDR2 YFSETQ. HTBI primers from iRepertoire and Arm-PCR of CDR3 regions yielded the TCR beta libraries. MiXCR, applied by TCRdb to the multiplex PCR reads, yields one record per CDR3 protein. The sample lists 200,000 to 250,000 distinct CDR3 sequences, around a fifth seen once, with about 10% in the top ten. This entry belongs to a study of regulatory T cells in long-lasting Graves disease. Overall study context: Antithyroid drugs had been taken under 3 months by newly diagnosed Graves' patients.

Findings of the study overall: Since the sample size was small, accuracy may have been reduced. Patients with persistent Graves' had lower TCR diversity than newly diagnosed patients.

Time point here: newly diagnosed GD, antithyroid drugs for less than 3 months. There was RNA extracted from PBMCs, and the TCR library was made from it. The same data also contributed to another study, on T cells in Graves' hyperthyroidism and ophthalmopathy.

The V gene is TRBV5-1, the J gene TRBJ2-7; D may be TRBD2 (6 bases). The source of this sequence is a woman aged 25 to 39 with Graves disease. Sequencing used peripheral blood mononuclear cells (PBMCs), obtained at new diagnosis, from a patient treated with antithyroid drugs. CDR3 nucleotide sequence: TGTGCCAGCAGCCCACCCACCGGGACTCTAAGCAACGAGCAGTACTTC. It yields the protein CASSPPTGTLSNEQYF.